This T cell receptor (beta chain) was sequenced in a study of Ad26.COV2.S vaccination and SARS-CoV-2 variants. Germline values: CDR1 LGHNA, CDR2 YNFKEQ. CDR3 size: 13 residues. V lost 4 bases, J lost 2 bases, and 7 bases lay in between. The table came from immunoSEQ multiplex PCR; TCRdb's copy has only in-frame clones and leaves some out. Found here are under 550,000 clones, around 87% of them singletons; the top ten hold 3.6%. Treatment in this sample: some 19 received Ad26.COV2.S at low or high dose, single or two shots; several received placebo; per-sample allocation not given. Repertoires come from day 63 after the first vaccine or placebo injection. An adult of 18-55 years in Boston served as donor.

The sequencing here drew on peripheral blood, taken in a trial of Ad26.COV2.S vaccine versus placebo. The V gene is TRBV4-2, the J gene TRBJ2-3; D gene ambiguous. This TCR came from a person between 18 and 65 years old who received the Ad26.COV2.S COVID-19 vaccine or a placebo. For the CDR3, the DNA is TGTGCCAGCAGCCCAAGCCACACAGATACGCAGTATTTT. Amino acids: CASSPSHTDTQYF.